The clone carrying this T cell receptor (beta chain) has only a few counts. The data originate from a study of CD8 T cells in ankylosing spondylitis. CDR3 size: 14 residues. Germline V lookup: CDR1 LNHDA, CDR2 SQIVND (reference sequence). V lost 5 bases and J lost 5, with 14 bases in between. MiXCR, applied by TCRdb to the 5' RACE reads, yields one record per CDR3 protein. The sample holds 150,000 to 250,000 distinct CDR3 sequences, over 10% seen once. Sample: blood, either unsorted or a sorted T cell fraction (not recorded which). This clonotype originated in a male donor with ankylosing spondylitis or in good health (not recorded which). The gene calls are TRBV19 and TRBJ2-3; D uncertain. The CDR3 is CASSPRQVGDTQYF. The DNA for the CDR3 is TGTGCCAGTAGTCCCCGGCAGGTCGGAGATACGCAGTATTTT.